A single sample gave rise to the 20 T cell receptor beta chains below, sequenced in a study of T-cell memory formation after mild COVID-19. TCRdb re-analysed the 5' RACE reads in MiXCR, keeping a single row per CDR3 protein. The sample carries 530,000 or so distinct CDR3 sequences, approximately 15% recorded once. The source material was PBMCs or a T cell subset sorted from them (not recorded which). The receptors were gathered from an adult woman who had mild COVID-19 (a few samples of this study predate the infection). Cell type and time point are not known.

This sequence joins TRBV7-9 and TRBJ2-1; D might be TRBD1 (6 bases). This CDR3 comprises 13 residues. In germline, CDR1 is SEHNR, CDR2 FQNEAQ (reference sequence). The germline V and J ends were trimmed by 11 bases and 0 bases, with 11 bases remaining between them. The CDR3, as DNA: TGTGCCGTTGGGGGCAACTCCTACAATGAGCAGTTCTTC. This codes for CAVGGNSYNEQFF.

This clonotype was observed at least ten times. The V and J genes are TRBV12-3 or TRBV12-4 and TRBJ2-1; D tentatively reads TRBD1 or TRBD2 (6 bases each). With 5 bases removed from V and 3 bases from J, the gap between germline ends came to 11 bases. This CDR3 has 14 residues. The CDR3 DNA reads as TGTGCCAGCAGTGCGGGACACAACTACAATGAGCAGTTCTTC. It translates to CASSAGHNYNEQFF.

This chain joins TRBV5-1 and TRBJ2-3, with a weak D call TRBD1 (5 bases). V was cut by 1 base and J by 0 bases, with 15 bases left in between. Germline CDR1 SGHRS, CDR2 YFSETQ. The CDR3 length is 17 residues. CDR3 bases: TGCGCCAGCAGCTTGACAAGGGGCCCGACTAGCACAGATACGCAGTATTTT. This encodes CASSLTRGPTSTDTQYF.

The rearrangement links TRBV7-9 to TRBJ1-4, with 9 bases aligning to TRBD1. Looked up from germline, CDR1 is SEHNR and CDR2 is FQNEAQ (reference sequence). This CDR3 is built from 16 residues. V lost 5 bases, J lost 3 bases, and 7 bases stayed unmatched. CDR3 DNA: TGTGCCAGCAGCACATTTACAGGGGGCCCTAATGAAAAACTGTTTTTT. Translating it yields CASSTFTGGPNEKLFF.

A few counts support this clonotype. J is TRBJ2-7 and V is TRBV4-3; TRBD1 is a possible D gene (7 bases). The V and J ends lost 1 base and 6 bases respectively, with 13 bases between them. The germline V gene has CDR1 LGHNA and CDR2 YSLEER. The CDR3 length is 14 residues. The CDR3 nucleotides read TGCGCCAGCAGCCAAGCCGGGACAGCGGGCGAGCAGTACTTC. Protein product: CASSQAGTAGEQYF.

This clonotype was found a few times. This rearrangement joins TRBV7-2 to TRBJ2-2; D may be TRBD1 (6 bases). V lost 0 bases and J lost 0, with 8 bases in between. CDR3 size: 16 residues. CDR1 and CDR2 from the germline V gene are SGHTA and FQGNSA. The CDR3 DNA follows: TGTGCCAGCAGCTTAGCTGGGACAACGAACACCGGGGAGCTGTTTTTT. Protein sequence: CASSLAGTTNTGELFF.

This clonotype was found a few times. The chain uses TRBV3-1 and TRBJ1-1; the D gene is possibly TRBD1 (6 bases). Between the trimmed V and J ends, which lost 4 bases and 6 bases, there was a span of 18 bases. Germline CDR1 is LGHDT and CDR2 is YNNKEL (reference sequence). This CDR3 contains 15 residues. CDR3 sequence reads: CASSPGTGSGAEAFF. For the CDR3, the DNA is TGTGCCAGCAGCCCCGGGACGGGATCAGGGGCTGAAGCTTTCTTT.

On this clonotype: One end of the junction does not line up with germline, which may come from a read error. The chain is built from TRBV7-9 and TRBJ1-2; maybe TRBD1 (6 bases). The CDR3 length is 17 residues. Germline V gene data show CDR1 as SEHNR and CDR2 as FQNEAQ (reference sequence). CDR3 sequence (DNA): TGTTCCAGCAGCAAACAGGGCCGAACCTTCTCTAACTATGGCTACACCTTC. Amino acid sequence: CSSSKQGRTFSNYGYTF. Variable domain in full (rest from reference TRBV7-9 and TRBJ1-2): DTGVSQNPRHKITKRGQNVTFRCDPISEHNRLYWYRQTLGQGPEFLTYFQNEAQLEKSRLLSDRFSAERPKGSFSTLEIQRTEQGDSAMYLCSSSKQGRTFSNYGYTFGSGTRLTVV.

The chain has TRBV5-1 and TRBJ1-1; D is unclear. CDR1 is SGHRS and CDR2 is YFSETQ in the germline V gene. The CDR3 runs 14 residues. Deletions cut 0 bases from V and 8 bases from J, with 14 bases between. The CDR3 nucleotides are TGCGCCAGCAGCTTGGAATCTCAGGCCCTCGAAGCTTTCTTT. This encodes CASSLESQALEAFF. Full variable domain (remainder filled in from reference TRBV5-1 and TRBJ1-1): KAGVTQTPRYLIKTRGQQVTLSCSPISGHRSVSWYQQTPGQGLQFLFEYFSETQRNKGNFPGRFSGRQFSNSRSEMNVSTLELGDSALYLCASSLESQALEAFFGQGTRLTVV.

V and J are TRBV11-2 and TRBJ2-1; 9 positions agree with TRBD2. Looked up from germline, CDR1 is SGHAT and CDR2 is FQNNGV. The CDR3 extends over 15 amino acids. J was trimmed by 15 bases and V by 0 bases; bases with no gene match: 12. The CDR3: CASSLDEWREGLSFF. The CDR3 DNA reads TGTGCCAGCAGCTTAGATGAATGGCGGGAGGGCCTATCGTTCTTC.

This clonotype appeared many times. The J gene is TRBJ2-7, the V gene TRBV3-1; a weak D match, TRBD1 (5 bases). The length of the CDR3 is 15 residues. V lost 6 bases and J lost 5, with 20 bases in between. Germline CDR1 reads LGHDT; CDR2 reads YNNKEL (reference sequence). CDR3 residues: CASSSPSQGSHEQYF. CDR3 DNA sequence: TGTGCCAGCAGTTCCCCTTCCCAGGGAAGCCACGAGCAGTACTTC.

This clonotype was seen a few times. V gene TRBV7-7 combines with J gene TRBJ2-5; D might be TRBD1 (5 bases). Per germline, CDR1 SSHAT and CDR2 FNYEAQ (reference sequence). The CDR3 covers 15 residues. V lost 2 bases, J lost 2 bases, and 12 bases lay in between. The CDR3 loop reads CASSLSRRVQETQYF. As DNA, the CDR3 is TGTGCCAGCAGCTTATCCCGCAGGGTTCAAGAGACCCAGTACTTC. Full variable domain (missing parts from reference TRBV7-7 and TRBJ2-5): GAGVSQSPRYKVTKRGQDVTLRCDPISSHATLYWYQQALGQGPEFLTYFNYEAQPDKSGLPSDRFSAERPEGSISTLTIQRTEQRDSAMYRCASSLSRRVQETQYFGPGTRLLVL.

CDR3 bases: TGTGCCAGCAGTTCCTTTTACGAGGGGGTAGAGACCCAGTACTTC. Translation gives CASSSFYEGVETQYF. The chain has TRBV27 and TRBJ2-5, with D maybe TRBD1 (6 bases). Looked up from germline, CDR1 is MNHEY and CDR2 is SMNVEV (reference sequence). This CDR3 spans 15 amino acids. V lost 4 bases and J 4 bases, leaving 16 bases between the germline ends.

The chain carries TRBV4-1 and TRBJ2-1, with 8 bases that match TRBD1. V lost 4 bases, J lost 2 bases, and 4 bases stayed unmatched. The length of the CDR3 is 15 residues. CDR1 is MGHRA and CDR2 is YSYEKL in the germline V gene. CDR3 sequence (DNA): TGCGCCAGCAGCCCCCAGACAGGGGCCTACAATGAGCAGTTCTTC. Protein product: CASSPQTGAYNEQFF.

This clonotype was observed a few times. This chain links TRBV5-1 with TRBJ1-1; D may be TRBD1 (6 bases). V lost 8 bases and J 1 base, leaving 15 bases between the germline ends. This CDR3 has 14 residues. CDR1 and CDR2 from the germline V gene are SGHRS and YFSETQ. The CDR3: CASSGAVGNTEAFF. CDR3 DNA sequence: TGCGCCAGTTCAGGGGCGGTGGGGAACACTGAAGCTTTCTTT.

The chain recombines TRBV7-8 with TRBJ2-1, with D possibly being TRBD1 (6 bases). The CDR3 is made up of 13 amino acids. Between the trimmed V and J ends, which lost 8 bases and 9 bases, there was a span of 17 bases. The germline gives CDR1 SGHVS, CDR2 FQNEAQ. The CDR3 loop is CASLSSGVGEQFF. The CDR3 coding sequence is TGTGCCAGCCTCTCTTCAGGGGTAGGTGAGCAGTTCTTC.

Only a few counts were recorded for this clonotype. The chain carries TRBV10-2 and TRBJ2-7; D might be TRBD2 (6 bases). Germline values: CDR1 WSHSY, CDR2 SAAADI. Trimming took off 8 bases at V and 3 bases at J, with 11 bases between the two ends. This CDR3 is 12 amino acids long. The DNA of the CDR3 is TGCGCCAGCCACAAGGAGGGCTACGAGCAGTACTTC. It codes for CASHKEGYEQYF.

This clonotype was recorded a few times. CDR3 sequence reads: CATSDRFEQPQHF. Here the CDR3 DNA reads TGTGCCACCAGTGATCGGTTCGAGCAGCCCCAGCATTTT. This chain connects TRBV24-1 to TRBJ1-5; D is undetermined. The CDR3 is 13 residues long. Looked up from germline, CDR1 is KGHDR and CDR2 is SFDVKD. The germline V and J ends were trimmed by 3 bases and 7 bases, with 9 bases remaining between them.

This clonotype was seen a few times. CDR3 region: CASSQKLAGPQETQYF. The CDR3 region has the DNA TGTGCCAGCAGCCAAAAGCTAGCGGGACCTCAAGAGACCCAGTACTTC. This chain joins TRBV14 and TRBJ2-5, with 9 nucleotides matching TRBD2. The CDR3 consists of 16 residues. V shed 2 bases and J 2 bases; nucleotides not matched to a gene: 6. Germline values: CDR1 SGHDN, CDR2 FVKESK.

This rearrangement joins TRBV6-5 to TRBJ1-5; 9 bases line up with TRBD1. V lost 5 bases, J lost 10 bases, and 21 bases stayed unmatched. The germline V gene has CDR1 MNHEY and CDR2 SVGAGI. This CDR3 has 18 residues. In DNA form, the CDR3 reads TGTGCCAGCAGTCGACGAACAATCGGACAGGGGTTCTTGGGACCCCAGCATTTT. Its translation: CASSRRTIGQGFLGPQHF.